Below, one TCR beta chain is given with its context. Its antigen is unidentified. The record originates from a study of cytomegalovirus exposure and HLA in healthy donors. Method: immunoSEQ multiplex PCR; TCRdb's copy keeps in-frame clones and lacks some. The table lists under 200,000 clones, just under 90% of them singletons. Study-level findings and limits: In vitro assays verified that three CMV-associated chains recognized CMV antigens specifically. First-cohort TCR clusters tended to co-occur in the roughly 130 validation repertoires, a later analysis found. Listed as cytomegalovirus-associated were 150 to 200 TCR beta chains.

Specimen: PBMCs. The source of this sequence is a woman under 30 in good health and CMV-seropositive.

This CDR3 is CASSVASATNEKLFF. CDR3 sequence (DNA): TGTGCCAGCAGCGTAGCGTCAGCAACTAATGAAAAACTGTTTTTT. The gene calls are TRBV9 and TRBJ1-4; D is unclear. Germline CDR1 SGDLS, CDR2 YYNGEE. V was pared by 0 bases and J by 0 bases, with 6 bases between. This CDR3 is built from 15 residues.